The T cell receptor (beta chain) described here comes from a study of molecular identifiers for immune sequencing clone quantification. The overall study: In replicates, RNA taken from roughly 18,000 or 92,000 naive CD8 cells was divided five ways, and four portions underwent sequencing. Study-wide points: For highly expanded clones, sizes could be underestimated when identical TCR molecules share a barcode. The study found clones above 20 RNA copies held over 97% of effector molecules and under 1% in naive cells.

Each library that profiled naive CD8 cells came from around 18,000 to 910,000 sorted cells with 10%, 30% or 50% RNA. The CDR3 extends over 15 amino acids. Trimming pared 4 bases from V and 4 bases from J, leaving 16 bases between. Germline V lookup: CDR1 MNHEY, CDR2 SVGAGI. This clonotype was seen only a few times. Its antigen is currently unknown. MiXCR, applied by TCRdb to the PCR reads, yields one record per CDR3 protein. Found here are 460,000 or so distinct CDR3 sequences, around 25% of them singletons; the top ten hold just over 0.75%. The receptor was isolated from a human donor in good health. Some libraries in this study had Jurkat cell RNA spiked in. This sequence joins TRBV6-5 and TRBJ1-1; the D gene is possibly TRBD1 (6 bases). Sequenced sample: naive CD8+ T cells from blood, with Jurkat cell RNA spiked in. Subset defined: FACS-sorted CD8+CD4-CCR7+CD45RA+ naive T cells. The CDR3 DNA reads as TGTGCCAGCAGTTCCCGACAGGAGGTTGGCACTGAAGCTTTCTTT. Protein product: CASSSRQEVGTEAFF.